Following are 8 T cell receptor beta chains from one sample sequenced in a study of blood T cell repertoires in COVID-19. Produced via immunoSEQ multiplex PCR; TCRdb's table is partial and in-frame only. Of hundreds of thousands of clones detected, 75% to 90% appear once; the ten largest clones hold approximately 1.5%. Sequenced input: peripheral blood. The origin of the receptors is a woman aged 25 to 39 with active or convalescent COVID-19.

The rearrangement joins TRBV19 to TRBJ1-2; maybe TRBD1 (6 bases). Looked up from germline, CDR1 is LNHDA and CDR2 is SQIVND (reference sequence). The CDR3 covers 13 residues. Trimming shortened V by 4 bases and J by 3 bases, and 9 bases separated the two germline ends. The CDR3 nucleotides read TGTGCCAGTAGTAAGGGGGTGGACTATGGCTACACCTTC. Protein product: CASSKGVDYGYTF.

This rearrangement joins TRBV5-6 to TRBJ2-7, with D possibly TRBD1 on 6 matching bases. The germline V gene has CDR1 SGHDT and CDR2 YYEEEE. The CDR3 consists of 13 residues. Trimming pared 2 bases from V and 4 bases from J, leaving 10 bases between. The CDR3 DNA sequence: TGTGCCAGCAGCTTATGGGGGCCTTACGAGCAGTACTTC. Amino acid sequence: CASSLWGPYEQYF.

The chain joins TRBV10-1 to TRBJ1-1; D is possibly TRBD1 (5 bases). The CDR3 spans 15 residues. V was clipped by 2 bases and J by 4 bases, with 14 bases between them. Per germline, CDR1 WNHNN and CDR2 SYGVQD (reference sequence). CDR3: CASSEKRGSGTEAFF. The CDR3 nucleotides are TGCGCCAGCAGTGAGAAAAGGGGATCGGGCACTGAAGCTTTCTTT.

Only one count was recorded for this clone. CDR3 in DNA: TGTGCCAGTAGTCTGCACAGGGGATCGAATGAGCAGTTCTTC. This codes for CASSLHRGSNEQFF. V and J are TRBV19 and TRBJ2-1, with TRBD1 matching 7 bases. Germline loops: CDR1 LNHDA, CDR2 SQIVND (reference sequence). V was pared by 5 bases and J by 7 bases, with 8 bases of the junction left unmatched. The CDR3 covers 14 residues.

Here the CDR3 reads CASKIGTVNYNEQFF. The CDR3 coding sequence is TGCGCCAGCAAAATCGGGACTGTCAACTACAATGAGCAGTTCTTC. The chain links TRBV5-1 to TRBJ2-1; TRBD2 is a possible D gene (6 bases). This CDR3 has 15 residues. Germline values: CDR1 SGHRS, CDR2 YFSETQ. Trimming removed 6 bases from V and 3 bases from J, with 16 bases in between. Supplemented by reference TRBV5-1 and TRBJ2-1, the full variable domain reads KAGVTQTPRYLIKTRGQQVTLSCSPISGHRSVSWYQQTPGQGLQFLFEYFSETQRNKGNFPGRFSGRQFSNSRSEMNVSTLELGDSALYLCASKIGTVNYNEQFFGPGTRLTVL.

In this sample, this clone turned up once. The chain combines TRBV6-5 with TRBJ1-2; no clear D gene. Trimming stripped 0 bases from V and 3 bases from J, with 8 bases between. Germline CDR1 is MNHEY and CDR2 is SVGAGI. The CDR3 spans 14 residues. The CDR3 here is CASSYSNSYYGYTF. CDR3 DNA: TGTGCCAGCAGTTACTCGAACAGTTACTATGGCTACACCTTC.

The CDR3 spells CASSQDGNGGYGYTF. The CDR3 DNA sequence: TGTGCCAGCAGCCAAGATGGTAACGGGGGCTATGGCTACACCTTC. The gene calls are TRBV3-1 (or the pseudogene TRBV3-2) and TRBJ1-2, with D possibly being TRBD1 (5 bases). The CDR3 is 15 residues long. Trimming left V 0 bases short and J 4 bases short, with 12 bases between. CDR1 and CDR2 from the germline V gene are LGHDT and YNNKEL (reference sequence).

The rearrangement joins TRBV18 to TRBJ1-1; 10 nucleotides match TRBD1. Germline assignment: CDR1 KGHSH and CDR2 LQKENI. V lost 1 base to trimming and J lost 4 bases; unmatched junction nucleotides: 9. The CDR3 totals 17 residues. The CDR3 DNA reads TGTGCCAGCTCACCACAACCGGGACAGGGGATGTTCACTGAAGCTTTCTTT. Amino acid sequence: CASSPQPGQGMFTEAFF. The full variable domain, with the rest looked up from reference TRBV18 and TRBJ1-1, is NAGVMQNPRHLVRRRGQEARLRCSPMKGHSHVYWYRQLPEEGLKFMVYLQKENIIDESGMPKERFSAEFPKEGPSILRIQQVVRGDSAAYFCASSPQPGQGMFTEAFFGQGTRLTVV.